This T cell receptor beta chain was documented in a study of cytomegalovirus exposure and HLA in healthy donors. Notes on the study in general: In an earlier analysis, about 87% or about 30%: the productive usage of most TCR beta V segments.

The PCR used 60 Vbeta and 13 Jbeta primers. Assay: immunoSEQ multiplex PCR; the TCRdb copy retains only in-frame clones and omits some. Of 60,000 or so clones in the sample, 55% to 85% were seen once. On this clone itself: Antigen unknown.

The sequenced material came from PBMCs. The sequence was collected from a man in his forties or fifties in good health and CMV-seropositive.

CDR3 sequence reads: CAWSWTGGLVNEQYF. The DNA for the CDR3 is TGTGCCTGGAGCTGGACAGGCGGCCTTGTTAACGAGCAGTACTTC. The V gene is TRBV30, the J gene TRBJ2-7, with 7 positions matching TRBD1. Germline values: CDR1 GTSNPN, CDR2 SVGIG (reference sequence). The CDR3 has 15 residues. With 3 bases clipped from V and 5 bases from J, the junction kept 13 bases outside the gene matches.